A selection of T cell receptor beta chains follows, all from one sample in a study of cytomegalovirus exposure and HLA in healthy donors. Repertoires were generated with immunoSEQ multiplex PCR, while TCRdb's copy carries only in-frame clones and drops some. The data contain 260,000 or so clones, around nine tenths of them singletons. Sequencing input: PBMCs. These receptors all stem from a young man in good health and CMV-seronegative. Each CDR3 is given with its conserved first and last residue. Fields, in order: D gene, clone size, J gene, V gene, CDR3 protein, CDR3 DNA. The D gene is left open where the match is weak. Not all rows give a size; the values are once, few, many and, for expanded clones, a class.

D gene: TRBD1
clone size: NA
J gene: TRBJ2-7
V gene: TRBV6-6
CDR3 protein: CASRHGQGSYEQYF
CDR3 DNA: TGTGCCAGCAGGCATGGACAGGGCTCCTACGAGCAGTACTTC

D gene: TRBD1
clone size: NA
J gene: TRBJ1-2
V gene: TRBV7-2
CDR3 protein: CASSATRGAGYTF
CDR3 DNA: TGTGCCAGCAGCGCCACCAGGGGGGCTGGCTACACCTTC

D gene: TRBD1
clone size: few
J gene: TRBJ2-5
V gene: TRBV5-4
CDR3 protein: CASSTAGTAQETQYF
CDR3 DNA: TGTGCCAGCAGTACAGCCGGGACAGCACAAGAGACCCAGTACTTC

D gene: NA
clone size: NA
J gene: TRBJ1-1
V gene: TRBV18
CDR3 protein: CASSRREMNTEAFF
CDR3 DNA: TGTGCCAGCTCCCGCCGGGAAATGAACACTGAAGCTTTCTTT

D gene: TRBD2
clone size: NA
J gene: TRBJ2-3
V gene: TRBV4-2
CDR3 protein: CASSQDPAGGPTDTQYF
CDR3 DNA: TGTGCCAGCAGCCAAGATCCGGCGGGAGGCCCCACAGATACGCAGTATTTT

D gene: NA
clone size: NA
J gene: TRBJ1-2
V gene: TRBV25-1
CDR3 protein: CASSLGRRDYGYTF
CDR3 DNA: TGTGCCAGCAGCCTCGGACGGAGGGACTATGGCTACACCTTC

D gene: TRBD1
clone size: NA
J gene: TRBJ2-5
V gene: TRBV7-8
CDR3 protein: CASSLRTGVLETQYF
CDR3 DNA: TGTGCCAGCAGCCTAAGGACAGGGGTTTTGGAGACCCAGTACTTC

D gene: NA
clone size: NA
J gene: TRBJ2-5
V gene: TRBV7-2
CDR3 protein: CASSAGETQYF
CDR3 DNA: TGTGCCAGCAGCGCCGGAGAGACCCAGTACTTC

D gene: TRBD2
clone size: once
J gene: TRBJ2-5
V gene: TRBV28
CDR3 protein: CASAGAGFETQYF
CDR3 DNA: TGTGCCAGCGCTGGAGCGGGGTTTGAGACCCAGTACTTC

D gene: TRBD2
clone size: once
J gene: TRBJ2-7
V gene: TRBV5-1
CDR3 protein: CASSITSVDEQYF
CDR3 DNA: TGCGCCAGCAGCATCACTAGCGTAGACGAGCAGTACTTC

D gene: TRBD1
clone size: NA
J gene: TRBJ2-2
V gene: TRBV7-6
CDR3 protein: CASSLARTGGASGELFF
CDR3 DNA: TGTGCCAGCAGCTTAGCGAGGACAGGGGGCGCTTCCGGGGAGCTGTTTTTT

D gene: NA
clone size: NA
J gene: TRBJ2-7
V gene: TRBV4-3
CDR3 protein: CASSQGEASLRGEQYF
CDR3 DNA: TGCGCCAGCAGCCAAGGGGAGGCCTCCCTTAGGGGCGAGCAGTACTTC

D gene: NA
clone size: NA
J gene: TRBJ1-6
V gene: TRBV4-3
CDR3 protein: CASSQDVQGRNSPLHF
CDR3 DNA: TGCGCCAGCAGCCAAGATGTGCAGGGGCGGAATTCACCCCTCCACTTT

D gene: TRBD2
clone size: NA
J gene: TRBJ2-2
V gene: TRBV7-6
CDR3 protein: CASSLRAAGGPPSSHGELFF
CDR3 DNA: TGTGCCAGCAGCTTAAGGGCGGCGGGGGGACCTCCTAGTTCGCACGGGGAGCTGTTTTTT

D gene: NA
clone size: NA
J gene: TRBJ2-1
V gene: TRBV7-2
CDR3 protein: CASSSQGRQFNEQFF
CDR3 DNA: TGTGCCAGCAGCTCCCAAGGGAGGCAGTTCAATGAGCAGTTCTTC

D gene: TRBD2
clone size: NA
J gene: TRBJ2-1
V gene: TRBV4-1
CDR3 protein: CASSQEYGLASNEQFF
CDR3 DNA: TGCGCCAGCAGCCAAGAATACGGACTAGCGTCCAATGAGCAGTTCTTC

D gene: TRBD1
clone size: few
J gene: TRBJ2-7
V gene: TRBV25-1
CDR3 protein: CASSRGTGNYEQYF
CDR3 DNA: TGTGCCAGCAGCCGAGGGACAGGAAACTACGAGCAGTACTTC

D gene: TRBD1
clone size: once
J gene: TRBJ1-2
V gene: TRBV19
CDR3 protein: CASSTSGQLYGYTF
CDR3 DNA: TGTGCCAGTAGTACGTCGGGACAGCTCTATGGCTACACCTTC

D gene: NA
clone size: NA
J gene: TRBJ2-5
V gene: TRBV5-1
CDR3 protein: CASSDYQETQYF
CDR3 DNA: TGCGCCAGCAGTGACTACCAAGAGACCCAGTACTTC

D gene: TRBD2
clone size: once
J gene: TRBJ2-2
V gene: TRBV7-8
CDR3 protein: CASSRTYRGGYFVAGELFF
CDR3 DNA: TGTGCCAGCAGCCGCACCTACCGGGGGGGCTACTTCGTGGCCGGGGAGCTGTTTTTT

D gene: TRBD1
clone size: NA
J gene: TRBJ2-1
V gene: TRBV7-2
CDR3 protein: CASSSRTGGNEQFF
CDR3 DNA: TGTGCCAGCAGCAGCCGGACAGGGGGCAATGAGCAGTTCTTC

D gene: TRBD1
clone size: once
J gene: TRBJ2-7
V gene: TRBV15
CDR3 protein: CATSRARTGATYEQYF
CDR3 DNA: TGTGCCACCAGCAGAGCACGGACAGGGGCTACCTACGAGCAGTACTTC

D gene: TRBD1
clone size: NA
J gene: TRBJ2-3
V gene: TRBV4-3
CDR3 protein: CASSLSQGTASSTDTQYF
CDR3 DNA: TGCGCCAGCAGCCTGAGCCAAGGGACAGCTTCTAGCACAGATACGCAGTATTTT

D gene: NA
clone size: NA
J gene: TRBJ2-7
V gene: TRBV5-1
CDR3 protein: CASSLGALSSYEQYF
CDR3 DNA: TGCGCCAGCAGCTTGGGGGCGTTAAGTTCCTACGAGCAGTACTTC

D gene: TRBD1
clone size: NA
J gene: TRBJ1-2
V gene: TRBV28
CDR3 protein: CASSLTGGLSGYTF
CDR3 DNA: TGTGCCAGCAGCCTGACAGGGGGCTTGAGTGGCTACACCTTC

D gene: TRBD2
clone size: NA
J gene: TRBJ2-1
V gene: TRBV11-2
CDR3 protein: CASSPLAGLGNEQFF
CDR3 DNA: TGTGCCAGCAGCCCCTTAGCGGGATTGGGAAATGAGCAGTTCTTC

D gene: NA
clone size: NA
J gene: TRBJ2-7
V gene: TRBV5-1
CDR3 protein: CASSWRGGAENEQYF
CDR3 DNA: TGCGCCAGCAGCTGGCGAGGGGGGGCCGAAAACGAGCAGTACTTC

D gene: TRBD2
clone size: once
J gene: TRBJ2-7
V gene: TRBV7-2
CDR3 protein: CASSWTSGRVSEQYF
CDR3 DNA: TGTGCCAGCAGTTGGACTAGCGGGAGGGTCAGCGAGCAGTACTTC

D gene: NA
clone size: NA
J gene: TRBJ2-1
V gene: TRBV6-1
CDR3 protein: CASRDLGGGLNEQFF
CDR3 DNA: TGTGCCAGCAGGGACCTAGGGGGGGGGCTCAATGAGCAGTTCTTC

D gene: TRBD1
clone size: NA
J gene: TRBJ2-7
V gene: TRBV11-2
CDR3 protein: CASSSLAPSTGGRHEQYF
CDR3 DNA: TGTGCCAGCAGCTCCCTCGCCCCTAGTACAGGGGGAAGGCACGAGCAGTACTTC

D gene: NA
clone size: NA
J gene: TRBJ2-2
V gene: TRBV5-1
CDR3 protein: CASGSGDATGELFF
CDR3 DNA: TGCGCCAGCGGTTCGGGAGACGCCACCGGGGAGCTGTTTTTT

D gene: TRBD2
clone size: NA
J gene: TRBJ2-7
V gene: TRBV27
CDR3 protein: CASSPLAGGTSSEQYF
CDR3 DNA: TGTGCCAGCAGTCCACTAGCGGGGGGGACCTCGTCCGAGCAGTACTTC

D gene: NA
clone size: NA
J gene: TRBJ2-1
V gene: TRBV28
CDR3 protein: CASSLLKERSSYNEQFF
CDR3 DNA: TGTGCCAGCAGTTTATTGAAGGAGCGGAGCTCCTACAATGAGCAGTTCTTC

D gene: TRBD1
clone size: NA
J gene: TRBJ1-2
V gene: TRBV6-5
CDR3 protein: CASSRDRGYGYTF
CDR3 DNA: TGTGCCAGCAGTCGGGACAGAGGCTATGGCTACACCTTC

D gene: NA
clone size: NA
J gene: TRBJ1-3
V gene: TRBV28
CDR3 protein: CASNVDSSSGNTIYF
CDR3 DNA: TGTGCCAGCAACGTGGACAGTAGCTCTGGAAACACCATATATTTT

D gene: NA
clone size: NA
J gene: TRBJ2-3
V gene: TRBV29-1
CDR3 protein: CSGRRGPTTDTQYF
CDR3 DNA: TGCAGCGGCCGGAGGGGACCCACCACAGATACGCAGTATTTT

D gene: NA
clone size: NA
J gene: TRBJ2-7
V gene: TRBV18
CDR3 protein: CASSPPHSYEQYF
CDR3 DNA: TGTGCCAGCTCACCACCTCACTCCTACGAGCAGTACTTC

D gene: TRBD1
clone size: NA
J gene: TRBJ1-5
V gene: TRBV28
CDR3 protein: CASSLAGQTYYSNQPQHF
CDR3 DNA: TGTGCCAGCAGTTTAGCGGGACAGACATACTATAGCAATCAGCCCCAGCATTTT

D gene: TRBD1
clone size: NA
J gene: TRBJ2-3
V gene: TRBV28
CDR3 protein: CASRPGQGRGGSDTQYF
CDR3 DNA: TGTGCCAGCAGACCGGGACAGGGGCGGGGTGGGAGTGATACGCAGTATTTT

D gene: TRBD1
clone size: NA
J gene: TRBJ2-7
V gene: TRBV5-1
CDR3 protein: CASSLPGTGVDEQYF
CDR3 DNA: TGCGCCAGCAGCTTGCCCGGGACAGGGGTCGACGAGCAGTACTTC

D gene: NA
clone size: NA
J gene: TRBJ2-7
V gene: TRBV6-1
CDR3 protein: CASSASSYEQYF
CDR3 DNA: TGTGCCAGCAGTGCGAGCTCCTACGAGCAGTACTTC

D gene: NA
clone size: NA
J gene: TRBJ1-4
V gene: TRBV2
CDR3 protein: CASSGYRDPNEKLFF
CDR3 DNA: TGTGCCAGCAGCGGCTACAGGGACCCTAATGAAAAACTGTTTTTT

D gene: TRBD2
clone size: NA
J gene: TRBJ2-2
V gene: TRBV28
CDR3 protein: CASSLLAGRGELFF
CDR3 DNA: TGTGCCAGCAGTTTATTAGCGGGGCGCGGGGAGCTGTTTTTT

D gene: NA
clone size: NA
J gene: TRBJ2-2
V gene: TRBV15
CDR3 protein: CATSRDIQAHTGELFF
CDR3 DNA: TGTGCCACCAGCAGAGATATTCAAGCCCACACCGGGGAGCTGTTTTTT

D gene: NA
clone size: NA
J gene: TRBJ1-2
V gene: TRBV7-9
CDR3 protein: CASSLTADYYGYTF
CDR3 DNA: TGTGCCAGCAGCTTAACCGCCGACTATTATGGCTACACCTTC

D gene: TRBD1
clone size: NA
J gene: TRBJ1-1
V gene: TRBV19
CDR3 protein: CASSIRGQGVTEAFF
CDR3 DNA: TGTGCCAGTAGTATCCGAGGACAGGGTGTAACTGAAGCTTTCTTT

D gene: NA
clone size: NA
J gene: TRBJ2-6
V gene: TRBV28
CDR3 protein: CASSHPASVAGANVLTF
CDR3 DNA: TGTGCCAGCAGTCACCCCGCGAGCGTAGCTGGGGCCAACGTCCTGACTTTC

D gene: NA
clone size: NA
J gene: TRBJ1-5
V gene: TRBV5-1
CDR3 protein: CASSWGFGDYGNQPQHF
CDR3 DNA: TGCGCCAGCAGCTGGGGTTTCGGGGACTATGGCAATCAGCCCCAGCATTTT